The TCR beta chain described here comes from a study of T-cell memory formation after mild COVID-19. The CDR3 runs to 16 residues. Germline V lookup: CDR1 SGHRS, CDR2 YFSETQ. Trimming cost V 3 bases and J 7 bases; bases outside gene matches: 5. With respect to this clonotype: Its antigen is unidentified.

Study-level findings and limits: CD4+ contracting clones lay mainly in CM and EM, CD8+ ones in EMRA. CD4+ bias marked clones expanding day 15 to 37, unlike balanced contracting clones.

Barcoded TCR alpha and TCR beta cDNA libraries with UMIs came from 5'RACE using constant-segment primers. Using its own MiXCR run on the 5' RACE reads, TCRdb lists one record per CDR3 protein. Of 50,000 or so distinct CDR3 sequences listed, about a quarter are singletons. Source material: PBMCs or a T cell subset sorted from them (not recorded which). The sequence came from a man between 18 and 35 years old who had mild COVID-19 (a few samples of this study predate the infection). Cell type and time point are not known. The rearrangement uses TRBV5-1 and TRBJ2-4; 15 bases line up with TRBD2. The CDR3 sequence is CASSWTSGGARNIQYF. CDR3 bases: TGCGCCAGCAGCTGGACTAGCGGGGGGGCCCGCAACATTCAGTACTTC.